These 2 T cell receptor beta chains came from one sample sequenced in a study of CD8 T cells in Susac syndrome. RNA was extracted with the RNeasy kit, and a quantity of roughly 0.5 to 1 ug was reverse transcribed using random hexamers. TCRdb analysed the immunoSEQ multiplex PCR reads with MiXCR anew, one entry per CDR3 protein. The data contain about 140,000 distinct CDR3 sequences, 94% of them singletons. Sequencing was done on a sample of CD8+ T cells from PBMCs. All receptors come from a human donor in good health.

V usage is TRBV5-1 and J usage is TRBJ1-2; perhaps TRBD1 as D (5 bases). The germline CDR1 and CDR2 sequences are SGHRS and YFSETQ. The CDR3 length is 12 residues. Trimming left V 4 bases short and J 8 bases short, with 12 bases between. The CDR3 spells CASSDPGSGYTF. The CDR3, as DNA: TGCGCCAGCAGCGACCCAGGGTCCGGCTACACCTTC.

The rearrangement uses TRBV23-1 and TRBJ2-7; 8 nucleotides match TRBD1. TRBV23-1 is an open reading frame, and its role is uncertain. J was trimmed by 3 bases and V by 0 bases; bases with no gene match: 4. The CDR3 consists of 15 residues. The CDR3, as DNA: TGCGCCAGCAGTCAATCAGGGACAGGCGACTACGAGCAGTACTTC. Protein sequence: CASSQSGTGDYEQYF.